Below are 28 T cell receptor beta chains sequenced from a single sample in a study of monozygotic twins with inflammatory bowel disease. TCRdb reprocessed the 5' RACE reads, keeping one entry per CDR3 protein, no DNA. This table holds about 350,000 distinct CDR3 sequences. Input material: blood. The source of these receptors is a human donor with ulcerative colitis or Crohn's disease, or a healthy co-twin of an affected twin (not recorded which).

The chain carries TRBV7-9 and TRBJ2-1. The CDR3 extends over 15 amino acids. Germline V lookup: CDR1 SEHNR, CDR2 FQNEAQ (reference sequence). Here the CDR3 reads CASSLGGSAYNEQFF.

The rearrangement links TRBV30 to TRBJ2-3. The length of the CDR3 is 14 residues. Germline V gene data show CDR1 as GTSNPN and CDR2 as SVGIG (reference sequence). The chain's CDR3 is CAWRGGSSTDTQYF.

CDR3 in amino acids: CASSPGGKGELFF. The rearrangement links TRBV28 to TRBJ2-2; no DNA is available, so the TRBD1 call from TCRdb remains unchecked. Germline loops: CDR1 MDHEN, CDR2 SYDVKM. CDR3 length: 13 amino acids.

The V gene is TRBV19, the J gene TRBJ2-7; the D call from TCRdb, TRBD2, cannot be confirmed without DNA. Germline V gene lookup returns CDR1 LNHDA and CDR2 SQIVND (reference sequence). The CDR3 runs to 15 residues. The CDR3 spells CASSAGAGTSYEQYF.

This chain links TRBV12-3 or TRBV12-4 with TRBJ2-7; TCRdb proposes TRBD2, but this gene call is untestable without DNA. The CDR3 is made up of 16 amino acids. CDR3 amino acids: CASSLRPSGGNYEQYF.

Here the CDR3 reads CACRTGQNGYTF. The chain combines TRBV12-3 or TRBV12-4 with TRBJ1-2; no DNA is available, so the TRBD1 call from TCRdb remains unchecked. The CDR3 is made up of 12 amino acids.

This chain links TRBV5-6 with TRBJ1-1; TCRdb's assignment of TRBD1 cannot be checked, as there is no DNA. The germline CDR1 and CDR2 sequences are SGHDT and YYEEEE. CDR3 length: 14 residues. The CDR3 loop is CASSLSGPGDEAFF.

This chain uses TRBV12-3 or TRBV12-4 with TRBJ2-1; TCRdb outputs TRBD2, but without DNA this stays unchecked. The CDR3 sequence is 15 residues long. Here the CDR3 reads CASSPMDSDYNEQFF.

The chain joins TRBV27 to TRBJ1-4. There are 14 residues in the CDR3. Looked up from germline, CDR1 is MNHEY and CDR2 is SMNVEV (reference sequence). The CDR3 loop reads CASSLFTKAEKLFF.

The J gene is TRBJ1-6, the V gene TRBV19; TCRdb picks TRBD1, but there is no DNA to check that call. The CDR3 runs to 19 residues. CDR1 and CDR2 (germline): LNHDA, SQIVND (reference sequence). This CDR3 reads CASIHKWKAGQVNNSPLHF.

The V and J genes are TRBV5-1 and TRBJ1-1. Germline-derived CDR1 and CDR2 are SGHRS and YFSETQ. This CDR3 region has 15 residues. This chain's CDR3 is CASSPGGDSHTEAFF. The full variable domain, in which reference TRBV5-1 and TRBJ1-1 provide the parts outside the CDR3, is KAGVTQTPRYLIKTRGQQVTLSCSPISGHRSVSWYQQTPGQGLQFLFEYFSETQRNKGNFPGRFSGRQFSNSRSEMNVSTLELGDSALYLCASSPGGDSHTEAFFGQGTRLTVV.

V gene TRBV9 combines with J gene TRBJ2-1; no DNA is available, so the TRBD1 call from TCRdb remains unchecked. This CDR3 is 13 amino acids long. CDR1 SGDLS and CDR2 YYNGEE come from the germline V gene. The CDR3 sequence is CASSFAPYNEQFF.

Judged by frequency, this clonotype is medium-sized. The J gene is TRBJ1-6, the V gene TRBV5-1. This CDR3 is built from 16 residues. Germline CDR1 reads SGHRS; CDR2 reads YFSETQ. CDR3 sequence: CASSLDRVENNSPLHF.

V and J are TRBV9 and TRBJ2-1; TCRdb indicates TRBD2, and absent DNA this call remains unverified. The CDR3 is 16 residues long. The germline CDR1 and CDR2 sequences are SGDLS and YYNGEE. CDR3 residues: CASSVGTSGSNNEQFF.

The V and J genes are TRBV20-1 and TRBJ1-2; TCRdb's D call of TRBD1 is untestable without DNA. The CDR3 has 14 residues. Germline CDR1 is DFQATT and CDR2 is SNEGSKA (reference sequence). The CDR3 protein is CSARGGQGAGGYTF.

The rearrangement uses TRBV11-2 and TRBJ1-2; TCRdb outputs TRBD1, but without DNA this stays unchecked. The CDR3 contains 17 residues. Germline CDR1 reads SGHAT; CDR2 reads FQNNGV. This chain's CDR3 is CASSSPGQGTSNYGYTF.

This rearrangement joins TRBV5-1 to TRBJ1-2; without DNA, the TCRdb call of TRBD1 cannot be checked. The length of the CDR3 is 14 residues. The germline V gene encodes CDR1 SGHRS and CDR2 YFSETQ. The CDR3 reads CASSTGQDNYGYTF. Looking up the rest from reference TRBV5-1 and TRBJ1-2 gives the full variable domain: KAGVTQTPRYLIKTRGQQVTLSCSPISGHRSVSWYQQTPGQGLQFLFEYFSETQRNKGNFPGRFSGRQFSNSRSEMNVSTLELGDSALYLCASSTGQDNYGYTFGSGTRLTVV.

This chain connects TRBV5-1 to TRBJ2-1; the TRBD2 assignment by TCRdb is unverifiable without DNA. Germline assignment: CDR1 SGHRS and CDR2 YFSETQ. The CDR3 is made up of 15 amino acids. This chain's CDR3 is CASSPIAGSYNEQFF. The variable domain in full, completed from reference TRBV5-1 and TRBJ2-1, reads KAGVTQTPRYLIKTRGQQVTLSCSPISGHRSVSWYQQTPGQGLQFLFEYFSETQRNKGNFPGRFSGRQFSNSRSEMNVSTLELGDSALYLCASSPIAGSYNEQFFGPGTRLTVL.

The gene calls are TRBV6-2 or TRBV6-3 and TRBJ1-5. Germline assignment: CDR1 MNHEY and CDR2 SVGEGT. This CDR3 contains 14 residues. The CDR3 spells CASSYSSGFQPQHF.

The V and J genes are TRBV29-1 and TRBJ2-1. Germline V gives CDR1 SQVTM, CDR2 ANQGSEA. This CDR3 region has 14 residues. The CDR3 sequence is CSVEWGTGYNEQFF.

The V call is TRBV5-1, the J call TRBJ2-1. Per the germline V gene, CDR1 is SGHRS and CDR2 is YFSETQ. The CDR3 is 12 residues long. CDR3 residues: CASSLGPNEQFF.

The CDR3 sequence: CASSRTEWPEQFF. This rearrangement joins TRBV7-9 to TRBJ2-1; TCRdb's D call, TRBD2, is unchecked because there is no DNA. The CDR3 spans 13 residues. Germline V gene data show CDR1 as SEHNR and CDR2 as FQNEAQ (reference sequence).

The rearrangement uses TRBV20-1 and TRBJ2-1; TCRdb lists TRBD2, though no DNA is available to test this call. This CDR3 contains 17 residues. Germline lookup yields CDR1 DFQATT and CDR2 SNEGSKA (reference sequence). CDR3 amino acids: CSAAPPAGGAGYNEQFF.

This chain links TRBV12-3 or TRBV12-4 with TRBJ1-1. This CDR3 is built from 13 residues. This CDR3 reads CASSLNRNTEAFF.

The rearrangement links TRBV20-1 to TRBJ1-5; checking the TCRdb D call of TRBD1 is not possible without DNA. Looked up from germline, CDR1 is DFQATT and CDR2 is SNEGSKA (reference sequence). The CDR3 length is 12 residues. This CDR3 reads CSAGGSNQPQHF.

The chain links TRBV12-3 or TRBV12-4 to TRBJ2-7; TCRdb's assignment of TRBD1 cannot be checked, as there is no DNA. CDR3 length: 15 residues. The CDR3 sequence: CASSLRTGGLSEQYF.

This chain connects TRBV18 to TRBJ2-7; TCRdb indicates TRBD1, and absent DNA this call remains unverified. The CDR3 length is 16 residues. Looked up from germline, CDR1 is KGHSH and CDR2 is LQKENI. CDR3 in amino acids: CASSPMAGRATYEQYF.

The rearrangement links TRBV5-1 to TRBJ2-7; absent DNA, TCRdb's TRBD2 call cannot be checked. Germline-derived CDR1 and CDR2 are SGHRS and YFSETQ. The CDR3 totals 13 residues. The CDR3 spells CASSLDAGGEQYF.